Listed below are T cell receptor beta chains from one sample, sequenced in a study of Graves' ophthalmopathy and Graves' hyperthyroidism. TCRdb independently ran MiXCR on the multiplex PCR reads; one entry per CDR3 protein. The sample has about 550,000 distinct CDR3 sequences; roughly 39% are singletons. The material sequenced was peripheral blood or thyroid tissue (not recorded which). These receptors were taken from an adult man with Graves' hyperthyroidism. The CDR3 runs from the conserved cysteine through the conserved F or W.

TRBV7-9	TRBJ1-1	CASSFPGGVSEAFF
TRBV7-9	TRBJ1-4	CASSSTRTGGRNRYEKLFF
TRBV5-1	TRBJ1-1	CASSFFRRKSNTEAFF
TRBV5-4	TRBJ1-1	CAGSFYSYPEAFF
TRBV6-1	TRBJ1-6	CASSEWARGSSYNSPLHF
TRBV7-9	TRBJ2-7	CASSLPGREQYF
TRBV6-5	TRBJ1-2	CASGIAGSYGYTF
TRBV2	TRBJ1-4	CASRPGQGSYNEKLFF
TRBV6-6	TRBJ1-5	CASTKTGNQPQHF
TRBV12-5	TRBJ1-1	CASGQDRDFMNTEAFF
TRBV5-6	TRBJ2-2	CASTWGGPRTWELFF
TRBV6-2/TRBV6-3	TRBJ1-2	CASSTPGGHSNYGYTF
TRBV2	TRBJ1-2	CASSPEGGSANYGYTF
TRBV20-1	TRBJ2-5	CSARDRVETQYF
TRBV20-1	TRBJ1-5	CSARAGGDQPQHF
TRBV9	TRBJ1-2	CASSVAGQGLKYGYTF
TRBV2	TRBJ2-7	CASSAEVREQYF
TRBV19	TRBJ2-7	CASSIEAGTGRGEQYF
TRBV2	TRBJ1-1	CASSVSGPTEAFF
TRBV7-1	TRBJ2-2	CASSPWRTRGPIRPANTGELFF
TRBV20-1	TRBJ1-2	CSASESEIHTANYGYTF
TRBV2	TRBJ2-5	CASSEDRGRQETQYF
TRBV20-1	TRBJ2-7	CSARDRAEQYF
TRBV9	TRBJ2-5	CASSSGGTQYF
TRBV9	TRBJ1-1	CASSLYRVENTEAFF
TRBV18	TRBJ2-7	CASSPMQGGEQYF
TRBV4-1	TRBJ2-7	CATGRDLSYEQYF